This TCR beta chain was sequenced for a study of blood T cell repertoires in COVID-19. Study background: T cells, B-cell-depleted T cells, or PBMCs supplied cDNA or gDNA.

Trimming removed 3 bases from V and 5 bases from J, with 11 bases in between. The germline gives CDR1 MNHEY, CDR2 SMNVEV (reference sequence). This CDR3 contains 14 residues. Assay: immunoSEQ multiplex PCR; the TCRdb copy retains only in-frame clones and omits some. The table lists 80,000 or so clones, roughly 86% of them singletons. This clone was detected only a few times. This sequence was found in a woman aged 60-75 years with acute or convalescent COVID-19. Sequencing used peripheral blood. This chain links TRBV27 with TRBJ2-1; D possibly corresponds to TRBD2 (7 bases). The CDR3 DNA reads as TGTGCCAGCAGTTTTAGGGGGGGCGACAATGAGCAGTTCTTC. It encodes CASSFRGGDNEQFF.